These 20 T cell receptor beta chains originate from one sample sequenced in a study of control samples from healthy donors and cancer patients. Produced via immunoSEQ multiplex PCR; TCRdb's table is partial and in-frame only. The profile shows 95,000 to 150,000 clones, approximately 92% of them singletons. What was sequenced was PBMCs. These receptors all stem from a man at least 80 years old with head and neck cancer.

This chain uses TRBV5-5 with TRBJ2-7; D possibly corresponds to TRBD2 (5 bases). The CDR3 runs 13 residues. Germline V gene lookup returns CDR1 SGHKS and CDR2 YYEKEE (reference sequence). The germline V and J ends were trimmed by 0 bases and 6 bases, with 10 bases remaining between them. The CDR3 bases are TGTGCCAGCAGCTTGGCCGGGGATGGCGAGCAGTACTTC. It codes for CASSLAGDGEQYF.

J is TRBJ2-1 and V is TRBV5-1; weak D call: TRBD2 (6 bases). V was shortened by 1 base and J by 8 bases, with 13 bases between the two germline ends. Germline-derived CDR1 and CDR2 are SGHRS and YFSETQ. The CDR3 runs 14 residues. The CDR3 coding sequence is TGCGCCAGCAGCTTGCAACCGGGGGTGGATGAGCAGTTCTTC. Amino acid sequence: CASSLQPGVDEQFF.

Points on this clone: The sample contains more than one DNA sequence encoding this CDR3. The V gene is TRBV9, the J gene TRBJ1-2; D perhaps matches TRBD1 (5 bases). Germline values: CDR1 SGDLS, CDR2 YYNGEE. V was pared by 2 bases and J by 5 bases, with 7 bases between. This CDR3 region has 12 residues. CDR3 DNA: TGTGCCAGCAGCGTCGCAGGGTATGGCTACACCTTC. Its translation: CASSVAGYGYTF.

This CDR3 reads CASSTGGHATNEKLFF. For the CDR3, the DNA is TGTGCCAGTAGTACAGGGGGCCATGCAACTAATGAAAAACTGTTTTTT. The rearrangement links TRBV19 to TRBJ1-4; 8 nucleotides align to TRBD1. The CDR3 is 16 amino acids. In germline, CDR1 is LNHDA, CDR2 SQIVND (reference sequence). V was pared by 4 bases and J by 0 bases, with 4 bases of the junction left unmatched.

The chain joins TRBV21-1 to TRBJ2-3. TRBV21-1 is tagged as a pseudogene. The CDR3 has 15 amino acids. This CDR3 is CASSPPITDTDTQYF. The CDR3 DNA follows: TGTGCCAGCAGTCCCCCCATCACGGACACAGATACGCAGTATTTT.

The chain combines TRBV30 with TRBJ1-3; 8 bases align to TRBD1. V shed 5 bases, J shed 0 bases, and the junction held 6 bases outside the gene matches. The CDR3 sequence is 15 residues long. The V gene's germline CDR1 is GTSNPN and CDR2 SVGIG (reference sequence). The CDR3 DNA reads as TGTGCCTGGGGGAAGGGACAGGACTCTGGAAACACCATATATTTT. Translating it yields CAWGKGQDSGNTIYF.

CDR3 DNA sequence: TGTGCCAGCAGTGAAGAGGGGAAGGGAACTGAAGCTTTCTTT. It yields the protein CASSEEGKGTEAFF. V is TRBV6-1 and J is TRBJ1-1, with D possibly TRBD1 on 5 matching bases. The germline V gene encodes CDR1 MNHNS and CDR2 SASEGT. V dropped 1 base and J dropped 5 bases, with 11 bases sitting between them. CDR3 length: 14 amino acids.

The gene calls are TRBV27 and TRBJ1-6, with D unclear. Germline assignment: CDR1 MNHEY and CDR2 SMNVEV (reference sequence). The CDR3 is made up of 13 amino acids. The germline V and J ends were trimmed by 6 bases and 7 bases, with 10 bases remaining between them. CDR3 bases: TGTGCCAGCAGGCGGACGACCAATTCACCCCTCCACTTT. It encodes CASRRTTNSPLHF.

This chain connects TRBV5-4 to TRBJ1-4; D unresolved. Germline assignment: CDR1 SGHNT and CDR2 YYREEE (reference sequence). Trimming removed 1 base from V and 7 bases from J, with 23 bases in between. The CDR3 is 18 residues long. CDR3 bases: TGTGCCAGCAGCTTGAGGTTGGAGGCACATGGCCGCACTGAAAAACTGTTTTTT. Translation gives CASSLRLEAHGRTEKLFF.

The rearrangement links TRBV5-1 to TRBJ1-2; 8 nucleotides match TRBD1. From germline, CDR1 is SGHRS and CDR2 YFSETQ. Trimming took 1 base from V and 7 from J; bases not matched to a gene: 6. The CDR3 is 14 amino acids. The CDR3 DNA sequence: TGCGCCAGCAGCTTGAGGCAGGGGGCCTCTGGCTACACCTTC. Protein: CASSLRQGASGYTF.

V and J are TRBV11-3 and TRBJ2-1; a possible D gene is TRBD2 (6 bases). Germline V gene sequence: CDR1 SGHNT, CDR2 YENEEA. Deletions cut 4 bases from V and 4 bases from J, with 17 bases between. The CDR3 totals 16 residues. The DNA of the CDR3 is TGTGCCAGCAGCTCCGCCGGGACTTCAAATTACAATGAGCAGTTCTTC. The encoded protein is CASSSAGTSNYNEQFF.

Of note for this clone: Germline is not matched at one junction end, which may reflect a read error. V usage is TRBV25-1 and J usage is TRBJ2-7; D remains unclear. This CDR3 contains 11 residues. Germline assignment: CDR1 MGHDK and CDR2 SYGVNS. The CDR3 nucleotides read TGTGCCAGCAGTGTTCGGGCGTCTCCGCTTTTC. As protein: CASSVRASPLF.

The CDR3 is CASSQAPNTEAFF. The CDR3 DNA reads as TGTGCCAGCTCCCAGGCACCGAACACTGAAGCTTTCTTT. The V and J genes are TRBV25-1 and TRBJ1-1; D gene uncertain. The V and J ends lost 8 bases and 1 base respectively, with 11 bases between them. Germline loops: CDR1 MGHDK, CDR2 SYGVNS. The CDR3 loop spans 13 amino acids.

The chain employs TRBV25-1 and TRBJ1-1, with D perhaps TRBD1 (6 bases). The CDR3 has 15 residues. The V end was cut by 1 base, the J end by 8 bases, with 17 bases between. CDR1 is MGHDK, CDR2 SYGVNS, per germline. DNA for the CDR3: TGTGCCAGCAGTGAATTCCGAGGGACATTGGCCGAAGCTTTCTTT. This encodes CASSEFRGTLAEAFF.

This chain connects TRBV3-1 (or the pseudogene TRBV3-2) to TRBJ2-5, with D tentatively TRBD1 (6 bases). The CDR3 has 15 residues. Trimming cost V 1 base and J 5 bases, with 14 bases left between them. Germline V gives CDR1 LGHDT, CDR2 YNNKEL (reference sequence). CDR3: CASSQGPGVLETQYF. CDR3 coding DNA: TGTGCCAGCAGCCAAGGGCCAGGGGTTTTGGAGACCCAGTACTTC.

V usage is TRBV20-1 and J usage is TRBJ1-1; a weak D match, TRBD1 (5 bases). The CDR3 is 11 amino acids. CDR1 DFQATT and CDR2 SNEGSKA come from the germline V gene (reference sequence). With 3 bases removed from V and 5 bases from J, the gap between germline ends came to 7 bases. The CDR3 reads CSASWGTEAFF. The CDR3 nucleotides read TGCAGTGCTAGTTGGGGGACTGAAGCTTTCTTT.

The chain recombines TRBV3-1 (or the pseudogene TRBV3-2) with TRBJ2-7, with 12 bases that match TRBD2. Germline CDR1 is LGHDT and CDR2 is YNNKEL (reference sequence). Trimming took 4 bases from V and 1 from J; bases not matched to a gene: 14. CDR3 length equals 19 residues. The CDR3 spells CASSRAHPSGRGKSYEQYF. The CDR3 bases are TGTGCCAGCAGCCGCGCCCACCCTAGCGGGAGGGGTAAATCCTACGAGCAGTACTTC.

This chain connects TRBV19 to TRBJ2-3; D is undetermined. The CDR3 loop spans 12 amino acids. V was shortened by 5 bases and J by 6 bases, with 9 bases between the two germline ends. Germline CDR1 and CDR2: LNHDA and SQIVND (reference sequence). The CDR3 nucleotides are TGTGCCAGTAGTGAGGTTCCCGATACGCAGTATTTT. This codes for CASSEVPDTQYF. The full variable domain, in which reference TRBV19 and TRBJ2-3 provide the parts outside the CDR3, is DGGITQSPKYLFRKEGQNVTLSCEQNLNHDAMYWYRQDPGQGLRLIYYSQIVNDFQKGDIAEGYSVSREKKESFPLTVTSAQKNPTAFYLCASSEVPDTQYFGPGTRLTVL.

The chain is built from TRBV5-1 and TRBJ2-7, with 7 bases fitting TRBD1. The CDR3 contains 15 residues. Germline CDR1 SGHRS, CDR2 YFSETQ. With 2 bases clipped from V and 5 bases from J, the junction kept 10 bases outside the gene matches. The CDR3 DNA sequence: TGCGCCAGCAGCTTTATTGCGACAGGGTATGACGAGCAGTACTTC. Protein: CASSFIATGYDEQYF.

The chain joins TRBV6-5 to TRBJ2-3, with D unclear. V was clipped by 6 bases and J by 0 bases, with 10 bases between them. This CDR3 has 14 residues. In germline, CDR1 is MNHEY, CDR2 SVGAGI. CDR3 sequence reads: CASRVDSSTDTQYF. The CDR3 DNA reads as TGTGCCAGCAGGGTAGATTCTAGCACAGATACGCAGTATTTT.